The entry that follows covers one T cell receptor (beta chain) sequence. These data originate in a study of T cells in Graves' hyperthyroidism and ophthalmopathy. Overall study context: Staff took peripheral blood when the initial diagnosis was made, before any treatment began.

This CDR3 comprises 13 residues. Per germline, CDR1 DFQATT and CDR2 SNEGSKA (reference sequence). V lost 8 bases and J 5 bases, leaving 17 bases between the germline ends. RNA transcripts were the template for amplifying TCR beta CDR3 regions. Researchers ran a first-round RT-PCR on the TCR CDR3 using the HTBI primer set. MiXCR, run by TCRdb on the multiplex PCR reads, gives a single entry per CDR3 protein. The repertoire holds under 350,000 distinct CDR3 sequences, with 21% as singletons. The V call is TRBV20-1, the J call TRBJ2-3; TRBD2 might be the D (6 bases). This clonotype was obtained from a woman in her 50s with Graves' hyperthyroidism. Specimen: blood. The CDR3, as DNA: TGCAGTCAGCACGGCGGGATGGGAGATACGCAGTATTTT. Translating it yields CSQHGGMGDTQYF.